Below are 7 T cell receptor beta chains sequenced from a single sample in a study of cytomegalovirus exposure and HLA in healthy donors. Both 60 Vbeta primers and 13 Jbeta primers went into the PCR. Measured with immunoSEQ multiplex PCR; TCRdb has only the in-frame clones, and not every one. The table records more than 80,000 clones, less than 85% of them present only once. What was sequenced was PBMCs. These receptors were taken from a man aged 55 to 70 in good health and CMV-seronegative.

The genes are TRBV19 and TRBJ2-7; 9 bases agree with TRBD1. Germline V gene lookup returns CDR1 LNHDA and CDR2 SQIVND (reference sequence). Trimming cost V 8 bases and J 5 bases; bases outside gene matches: 13. CDR3 length: 15 amino acids. CDR3 sequence: CASGLKDRGGDEQYF. The CDR3, as DNA: TGTGCCAGTGGACTGAAGGACAGGGGTGGCGACGAGCAGTACTTC.

The chain employs TRBV5-1 and TRBJ2-1; D is undetermined. CDR1 is SGHRS and CDR2 is YFSETQ in the germline V gene. Trimming left V 0 bases short and J 5 bases short, with 6 bases between. The length of the CDR3 is 13 residues. In nucleotides, the CDR3 is TGCGCCAGCAGCTTGGTTAGCAACAATGAGCAGTTCTTC. Its protein is CASSLVSNNEQFF.

The DNA for the CDR3 is TGTGCCAGCAGTGAATATGGGGCTAACAATGAGCAGTTCTTC. Protein product: CASSEYGANNEQFF. This sequence joins TRBV25-1 and TRBJ2-1; possible D gene TRBD1, 5 bases. V lost 0 bases and J 5 bases, leaving 8 bases between the germline ends. CDR1 MGHDK and CDR2 SYGVNS come from the germline V gene. The CDR3 covers 14 residues.

The chain links TRBV9 to TRBJ1-1; 10 bases match TRBD1. J lost 6 bases, V lost 0 bases, and 11 bases had no gene match. Germline V gene lookup returns CDR1 SGDLS and CDR2 YYNGEE. The CDR3 runs 17 residues. CDR3 sequence: CASSVGGQGPPGSEAFF. As DNA, the CDR3 is TGTGCCAGCAGCGTAGGGGGACAGGGGCCCCCGGGGTCTGAAGCTTTCTTT. Drawing the rest from reference TRBV9 and TRBJ1-1, the complete variable domain is DSGVTQTPKHLITATGQRVTLRCSPRSGDLSVYWYQQSLDQGLQFLIQYYNGEERAKGNILERFSAQQFPDLHSELNLSSLELGDSALYFCASSVGGQGPPGSEAFFGQGTRLTVV.

V and J are TRBV29-1 and TRBJ2-3; the match to TRBD1 covers 7 bases. The length of the CDR3 is 13 residues. Germline V lookup: CDR1 SQVTM, CDR2 ANQGSEA. The trim removed 8 bases at V and 3 bases at J, leaving 8 bases unmatched. The CDR3 region is CSLRGTATDTQYF. CDR3 DNA: TGCAGCCTACGTGGGACAGCTACAGATACGCAGTATTTT.

V gene TRBV7-9 combines with J gene TRBJ2-2; unclear D gene. Germline V gene data show CDR1 as SEHNR and CDR2 as FQNEAQ (reference sequence). Trimming removed 7 bases at V and 6 bases at J, with 21 bases between. The CDR3 runs to 16 residues. CDR3 nucleotides: TGTGCCAGCAACTCCGGTCGTCCAGGAAAGGCCGGGGAGCTGTTTTTT. Protein product: CASNSGRPGKAGELFF. Variable domain in full (rest from reference TRBV7-9 and TRBJ2-2): DTGVSQNPRHKITKRGQNVTFRCDPISEHNRLYWYRQTLGQGPEFLTYFQNEAQLEKSRLLSDRFSAERPKGSFSTLEIQRTEQGDSAMYLCASNSGRPGKAGELFFGEGSRLTVL.

CDR3 nucleotides: TGTGCCAGCAGATTAAACCAGGGGACTGAAGCTTTCTTT. This encodes CASRLNQGTEAFF. The chain uses TRBV6-5 and TRBJ1-1, with a weak D call TRBD1 (6 bases). The CDR3 consists of 13 residues. CDR1 and CDR2 (germline): MNHEY, SVGAGI. Trimming shortened V by 6 bases and J by 5 bases, and 13 bases separated the two germline ends.